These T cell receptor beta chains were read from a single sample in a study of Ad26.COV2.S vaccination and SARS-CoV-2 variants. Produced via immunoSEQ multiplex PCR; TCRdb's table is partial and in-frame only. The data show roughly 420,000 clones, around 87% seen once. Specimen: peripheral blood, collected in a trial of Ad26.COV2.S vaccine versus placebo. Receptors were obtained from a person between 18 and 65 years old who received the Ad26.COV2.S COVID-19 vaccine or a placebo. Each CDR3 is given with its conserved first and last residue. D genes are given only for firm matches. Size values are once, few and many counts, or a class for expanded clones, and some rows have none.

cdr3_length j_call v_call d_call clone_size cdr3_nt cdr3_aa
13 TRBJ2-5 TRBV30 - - TGTGCCTGGAGTACTCAGGGGCCAGAGACCCAGTACTTC CAWSTQGPETQYF
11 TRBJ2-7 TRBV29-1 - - TGCAGCGTTGATAAAGGTTACGAGCAGTACTTC CSVDKGYEQYF
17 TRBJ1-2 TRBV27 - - TGTGCCAGAACCCCCCGAGGGACCATGTCTTCCAACTATGGCTACACCTTC CARTPRGTMSSNYGYTF
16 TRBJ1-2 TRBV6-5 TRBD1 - TGTGCCAGCAGTTACTCCGGGACAGTCAAGTCCTATGGCTACACCTTC CASSYSGTVKSYGYTF
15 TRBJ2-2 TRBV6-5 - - TGTGCCAGCAGAGCGCGGACGGGGAACACCGGGGAGCTGTTTTTT CASRARTGNTGELFF
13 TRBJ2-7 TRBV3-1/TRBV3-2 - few TGTGCCAGCAGCCAAGATTTGACCTACGAGCAGTACTTC CASSQDLTYEQYF
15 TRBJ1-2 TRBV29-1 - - TGCAGCGTTGACGGGGTCTCGGCTAGTGTCTATGGCTACACCTTC CSVDGVSASVYGYTF
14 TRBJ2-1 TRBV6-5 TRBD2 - TGTGCCAGCATCCCTGCGGGGGGGCCCGGTGAGCAGTTCTTC CASIPAGGPGEQFF
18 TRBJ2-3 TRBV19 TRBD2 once TGTGCCAGTAGTCCAACCACGACTAGCGGGGGATACACAGATACGCAGTATTTT CASSPTTTSGGYTDTQYF
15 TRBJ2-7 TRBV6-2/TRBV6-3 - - TGTGCCAGCAGTTACTCGGCGGACAGCTCCTACGAGCAGTACTTC CASSYSADSSYEQYF
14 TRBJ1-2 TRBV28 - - TGTGCCAGCAGTTTGGTGGACAGCAACTATGGCTACACCTTC CASSLVDSNYGYTF
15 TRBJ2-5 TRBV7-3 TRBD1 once TGTGCCAGCAGCTCGACAGGGGGCGTCGGGGAGACCCAGTACTTC CASSSTGGVGETQYF
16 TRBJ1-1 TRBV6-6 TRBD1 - TGTGCCAGCAGTTACTCACCAGGGGGCATGAACACTGAAGCTTTCTTT CASSYSPGGMNTEAFF
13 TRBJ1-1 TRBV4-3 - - TGCGCCAGCAGCCAAGCTGCTGACACTGAAGCTTTCTTT CASSQAADTEAFF
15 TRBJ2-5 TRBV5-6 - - TGTGCCAGCAGCTTGGGAGGCAGGGTCCGGGAGACCCAGTACTTC CASSLGGRVRETQYF
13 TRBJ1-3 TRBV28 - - TGTGCCAGTAACAGGGACTCTGGAAACACCATATATTTT CASNRDSGNTIYF
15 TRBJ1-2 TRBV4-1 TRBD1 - TGCGCCAGCAGCCAAGTAGAGGGGGCGAGGTATGGCTACACCTTC CASSQVEGARYGYTF
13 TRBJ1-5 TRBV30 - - TGTGCCTGGAGTCCACAGGGTAATCAGCCCCAGCATTTT CAWSPQGNQPQHF
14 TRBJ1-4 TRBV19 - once TGTGCCAGTAGCCAAGACCGGGACCGAGAAAAACTGTTTTTT CASSQDRDREKLFF
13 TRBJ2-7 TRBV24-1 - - TGTGCCACCAGTGGCGACGGCTCCTACGAGCAGTACTTC CATSGDGSYEQYF
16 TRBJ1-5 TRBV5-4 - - TGTGCCAGCAGCTTGGCCAACAGAAGGCAGGATCAGCCCCAGCATTTT CASSLANRRQDQPQHF
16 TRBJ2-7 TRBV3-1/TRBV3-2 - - TGTGCCAGCAGCCATGAATGGTCCGGCGGCCTCTACGAGCAGTACTTC CASSHEWSGGLYEQYF
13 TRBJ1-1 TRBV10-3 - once TGTGCCATGCGACCGGGACCTAACACTGAAGCTTTCTTT CAMRPGPNTEAFF
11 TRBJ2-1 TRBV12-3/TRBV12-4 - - TGTGCCAGCAGCGCATACGATGAGCAGTTCTTC CASSAYDEQFF
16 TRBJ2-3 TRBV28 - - TGTGCCAGCAGTCCCCCCAGGGTTCGTTCCGCAGATACGCAGTATTTT CASSPPRVRSADTQYF
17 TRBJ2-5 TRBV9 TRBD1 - TGTGCCAGCAGCGTAGGGATACAGGGGGCCATGGGGGAGACCCAGTACTTC CASSVGIQGAMGETQYF
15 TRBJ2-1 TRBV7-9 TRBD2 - TGTGCCAGCAGCTTAAACCTCCGGGACTACGATGAGCAGTTCTTC CASSLNLRDYDEQFF
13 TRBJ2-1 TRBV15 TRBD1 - TGTGCCACCATGACGACAGGGTGGAATGAGCAGTTCTTC CATMTTGWNEQFF
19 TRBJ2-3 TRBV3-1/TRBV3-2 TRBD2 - TGTGCCAGCAGCCAAGCCCCGGGACTAGCGGGGGGGCAGGGAGATACGCAGTATTTT CASSQAPGLAGGQGDTQYF
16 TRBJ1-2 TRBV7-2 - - TGTGCCAGCAGCGCGGAACTGGACATCCGCCTCTATGGCTACACCTTC CASSAELDIRLYGYTF
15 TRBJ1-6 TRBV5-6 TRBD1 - TGTGCCAGCAGCTTAACCGGGACAGGGACCTCACCCCTCCACTTT CASSLTGTGTSPLHF
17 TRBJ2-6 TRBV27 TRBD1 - TGTGCCAGCAGTCCCTCCGGGACAGGCTCTGGGGCCAACGTCCTGACTTTC CASSPSGTGSGANVLTF
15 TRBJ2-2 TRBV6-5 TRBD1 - TGTGCCAGCACCTCGACAGGGTTGGTCTCCGGGGAGCTGTTTTTT CASTSTGLVSGELFF
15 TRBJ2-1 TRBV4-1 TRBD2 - TGCGCCAGCAGCCAGACGGGACTAGCGGGGTATGAGCAGTTCTTC CASSQTGLAGYEQFF
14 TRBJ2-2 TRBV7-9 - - TGTGCCAGCAGCTTAGGCACCCCAACCGGGGAGCTGTTTTTT CASSLGTPTGELFF
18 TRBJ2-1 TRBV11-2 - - TGTGCCAGCAGCTTTTTCCCCCCTTTCTCCGGGGAATACAATGAGCAGTTCTTC CASSFFPPFSGEYNEQFF
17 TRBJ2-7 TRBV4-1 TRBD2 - TGCGCCAGCAGCCAAGTGACCGGGGGGGGCTTAGTCGACGAGCAGTACTTC CASSQVTGGGLVDEQYF
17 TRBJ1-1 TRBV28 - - TGTGCCAGCAGTTCGATTGTATGGGCCCTCATGAACACTGAAGCTTTCTTT CASSSIVWALMNTEAFF
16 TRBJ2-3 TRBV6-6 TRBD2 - TGTGCCAGCAGTCGATTAGCGGGGGGGCAAGGAGATACGCAGTATTTT CASSRLAGGQGDTQYF
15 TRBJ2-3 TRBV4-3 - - TGCGCCAGCAGCCAAGATAGGACCACCGGTTCTACGCAGTATTTT CASSQDRTTGSTQYF
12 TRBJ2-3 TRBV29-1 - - TGCAGCGTTGCTAGGCTGGCAGATACGCAGTATTTT CSVARLADTQYF
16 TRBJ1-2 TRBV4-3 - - TGCGCCAGCAGCCAGAGTGGGTCGGGGGCCTACTATGGCTACACCTTC CASSQSGSGAYYGYTF
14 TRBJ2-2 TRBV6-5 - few TGTGCCAGCAGAAGACAGGCTAACACCGGGGAGCTGTTTTTT CASRRQANTGELFF
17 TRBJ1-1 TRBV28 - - TGTGCCAGCAGTTTATCGCTCAGGGAAGGGGCGAACACTGAAGCTTTCTTT CASSLSLREGANTEAFF